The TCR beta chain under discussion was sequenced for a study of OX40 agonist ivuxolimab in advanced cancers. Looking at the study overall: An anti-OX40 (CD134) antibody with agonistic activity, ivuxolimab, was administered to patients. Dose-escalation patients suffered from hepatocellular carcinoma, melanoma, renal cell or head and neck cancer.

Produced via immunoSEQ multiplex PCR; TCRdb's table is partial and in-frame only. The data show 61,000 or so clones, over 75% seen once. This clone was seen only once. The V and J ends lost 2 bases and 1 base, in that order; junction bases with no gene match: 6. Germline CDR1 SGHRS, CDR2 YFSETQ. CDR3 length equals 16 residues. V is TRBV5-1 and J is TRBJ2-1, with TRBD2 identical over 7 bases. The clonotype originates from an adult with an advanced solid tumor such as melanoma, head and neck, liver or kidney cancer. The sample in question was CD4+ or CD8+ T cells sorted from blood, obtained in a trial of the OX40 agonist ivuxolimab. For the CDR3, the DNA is TGCGCCAGCAGCTTTGGTGCGGGAGCGTCCTACAATGAGCAGTTCTTC. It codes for CASSFGAGASYNEQFF.